These 25 T cell receptor beta chains were sequenced from one sample in a study of response to subunit inactivated influenza vaccine. TCRdb reprocessed the RT-PCR reads with MiXCR, giving one entry per CDR3 protein. Seen here are more than 200,000 distinct CDR3 sequences, over 9% observed once, and the top ten hold less than 8.5%. Source: non-naive T cells sorted from PBMCs, taken roughly 15 days before vaccination. These receptors originate from a man over 45 who received an inactivated influenza vaccine.

The chain has TRBV24-1 and TRBJ2-3; no clear D gene. The CDR3 contains 12 residues. CDR1 is KGHDR, CDR2 SFDVKD, per germline. Trimming left V 4 bases short and J 8 bases short, with 9 bases between. The CDR3 DNA reads as TGTGCCACCAGTGACGTTCTTGCTACGCAGTATTTT. It codes for CATSDVLATQYF.

In this sample, this clonotype turned up many times. The V and J genes are TRBV7-9 and TRBJ2-1; 12 nucleotides align to TRBD2. The CDR3 totals 15 residues. Germline loops: CDR1 SEHNR, CDR2 FQNEAQ (reference sequence). V shed 3 bases and J 4 bases; nucleotides not matched to a gene: 1. The CDR3 reads CASSFTSGGYNEQFF. The DNA of the CDR3 is TGTGCCAGCAGCTTTACTAGCGGGGGGTACAATGAGCAGTTCTTC.

The table lists this clonotype with a few counts. The rearrangement joins TRBV6-1 to TRBJ1-4, with D possibly TRBD1 on 5 matching bases. Trimming left V 5 bases short and J 4 bases short, with 14 bases between. The CDR3 is 15 amino acids. Germline loops: CDR1 MNHNS, CDR2 SASEGT. CDR3 nucleotides: TGTGCCAGCAGTCCCGAGGGGCTCGTTAATGAAAAACTGTTTTTT. It encodes CASSPEGLVNEKLFF.

Turning to this clonotype: One end of the junction does not line up with germline, which may come from a read error. This chain uses TRBV10-3 with TRBJ2-1, with TRBD1 identical over 7 bases. Germline V CDR1 and CDR2: ENHRY, SYGVKD. This CDR3 is 14 amino acids long. The chain's CDR3 is CAISPGQHYNEQLF. In DNA, the CDR3 is TGTGCCATCAGCCCGGGACAGCACTACAATGAGCAGTTGTTC.

The V and J genes are TRBV5-1 and TRBJ2-1; TRBD2 aligns across 12 bases. CDR1 and CDR2 from the germline V gene are SGHRS and YFSETQ. The CDR3 has 14 amino acids. J was trimmed by 4 bases and V by 8 bases; bases with no gene match: 4. CDR3 protein: CASRTSGVYNEQFF. The DNA of the CDR3 is TGCGCCAGTCGGACTAGCGGGGTATACAATGAGCAGTTCTTC.

At least ten counts were recorded for this clonotype. The V gene is TRBV12-3 or TRBV12-4, the J gene TRBJ2-3; no firm D call. V was trimmed by 2 bases and J by 1 base, leaving 13 bases between them. The CDR3 runs 16 residues. The CDR3 protein is CASSLSLSDRTDTQYF. The CDR3 coding sequence is TGTGCCAGCAGTTTATCGCTCAGCGACCGCACAGATACGCAGTATTTT.

V gene TRBV7-2 combines with J gene TRBJ2-7, with D perhaps matching TRBD2 (6 bases). Trimming shortened V by 1 base and J by 2 bases, and 15 bases separated the two germline ends. This CDR3 is built from 16 residues. Germline lookup yields CDR1 SGHTA and CDR2 FQGNSA. DNA of the CDR3: TGTGCCAGCAGCTTAGTAGGGGCGGGGTCCGCCTACGAGCAGTACTTC. Its protein is CASSLVGAGSAYEQYF.

There are a few counts of this clonotype. The V and J genes are TRBV4-3 and TRBJ2-1, with a weak D call TRBD1 (6 bases). The CDR3 consists of 16 residues. The germline CDR1 and CDR2 sequences are LGHNA and YSLEER. Trimming took off 3 bases at V and 8 bases at J, with 20 bases between the two ends. The CDR3 reads CASSQDPQGFDDEQFF. The CDR3 DNA follows: TGCGCCAGCAGCCAGGACCCCCAGGGGTTTGACGATGAGCAGTTCTTC.

This clonotype was observed a handful of times. The chain employs TRBV11-2 and TRBJ2-5; a weak D match, TRBD2 (5 bases). V lost 5 bases to trimming and J lost 5 bases, with 9 bases between them. Germline V gene data show CDR1 as SGHAT and CDR2 as FQNNGV. The CDR3 consists of 12 residues. The CDR3, as DNA: TGTGCCAGCAGCCCAACGGGGGAGACCCAGTACTTC. It specifies CASSPTGETQYF.

This clonotype was detected many times. The chain combines TRBV11-2 with TRBJ2-3; the match to TRBD2 covers 11 bases. The germline V gene has CDR1 SGHAT and CDR2 FQNNGV. The CDR3 runs 19 residues. V shed 10 bases, J shed 2 bases, and the junction held 20 bases outside the gene matches. CDR3 amino acids: CATTPGTSGRRWDTDTQYF. Here the CDR3 DNA reads TGTGCCACCACCCCCGGGACTAGCGGTAGAAGGTGGGACACAGATACGCAGTATTTT.

This clonotype was found many times. The CDR3 coding sequence is TGTGCCAGCAGCCTCCAGGGAAACACTGAAGCTTTCTTT. Amino acids: CASSLQGNTEAFF. V is TRBV27 and J is TRBJ1-1; weak D call: TRBD1 (5 bases). Germline CDR1 is MNHEY and CDR2 is SMNVEV (reference sequence). CDR3 size: 13 residues. V was pared by 6 bases and J by 2 bases, with 10 bases between.

This clonotype was recorded at least ten times. The chain joins TRBV7-9 to TRBJ2-5; 9 bases align to TRBD1. Germline V gene data show CDR1 as SEHNR and CDR2 as FQNEAQ (reference sequence). V gave up 5 bases and J gave up 2 bases; unmatched junction bases: 6. The CDR3 spans 15 residues. This CDR3 reads CASSPDRGIQETQYF. CDR3 nucleotides: TGTGCCAGCAGCCCAGACAGGGGGATTCAAGAGACCCAGTACTTC.

This clonotype was counted only a few times. The chain is built from TRBV15 and TRBJ2-3, with D possibly being TRBD1 (5 bases). This CDR3 comprises 12 residues. The ends were cut back, 1 base at V and 10 bases at J, with 9 bases in the middle. Per the germline V gene, CDR1 is LNHNV and CDR2 is YYDKDF (reference sequence). CDR3 nucleotides: TGTGCCACCAGCAGAGTCAGGGATTCGCAGTATTTT. Its protein is CATSRVRDSQYF. The full variable domain, in which reference TRBV15 and TRBJ2-3 provide the parts outside the CDR3, is DAMVIQNPRYQVTQFGKPVTLSCSQTLNHNVMYWYQQKSSQAPKLLFHYYDKDFNNEADTPDNFQSRRPNTSFCFLDIRSPGLGDTAMYLCATSRVRDSQYFGPGTRLTVL.

This chain uses TRBV20-1 with TRBJ2-7; a possible D gene is TRBD2 (5 bases). The ends were cut back, 5 bases at V and 2 bases at J, with 16 bases in the middle. The CDR3 contains 14 residues. Looked up from germline, CDR1 is DFQATT and CDR2 is SNEGSKA (reference sequence). Here the CDR3 reads CSARGQHGTYEQYF. The CDR3 DNA is TGCAGTGCTCGAGGTCAGCACGGGACCTACGAGCAGTACTTC.

This clonotype was observed at least ten times. CDR3 region: CASSHPMGQGTGELFF. Written as DNA, the CDR3 is TGTGCCAGCAGCCATCCTATGGGACAGGGCACCGGGGAGCTGTTTTTT. The genes are TRBV3-1 and TRBJ2-2, with TRBD1 matching over 9 bases. With 3 bases clipped from V and 4 bases from J, the junction kept 6 bases outside the gene matches. CDR1 is LGHDT, CDR2 YNNKEL, per germline (reference sequence). The CDR3 sequence is 16 residues long.

There are many counts of this clonotype. The V and J genes are TRBV20-1 and TRBJ2-7, with D tentatively TRBD1 (6 bases). Trimming removed 2 bases from V and 0 bases from J, with 14 bases in between. In germline, CDR1 is DFQATT, CDR2 SNEGSKA (reference sequence). The CDR3 sequence is 15 residues long. DNA for the CDR3: TGCAGTGCTAGAAAGGGACAATTCTTCTCCTACGAGCAGTACTTC. Amino acid sequence: CSARKGQFFSYEQYF.

The V and J genes are TRBV7-8 and TRBJ2-7, with a tentative D call TRBD1 (8 bases). The CDR3 extends over 16 amino acids. CDR1 is SGHVS and CDR2 is FQNEAQ in the germline V gene. V lost 2 bases and J 2 bases, leaving 16 bases between the germline ends. The CDR3 coding sequence is TGTGCCAGCAGCTTACGCAGCGGGACAGGAGCCTACGAGCAGTACTTC. Its translation is CASSLRSGTGAYEQYF.

V is TRBV6-5 and J is TRBJ1-2, with D perhaps matching TRBD1 (5 bases). The CDR3 sequence is 16 residues long. The V end lost 0 bases, the J end lost 2 bases, and 13 bases lay between the germline ends. Germline-derived CDR1 and CDR2 are MNHEY and SVGAGI. CDR3 coding DNA: TGTGCCAGCAGTTACTCGACAGCCATCCCAAACTATGGCTACACCTTC. It encodes CASSYSTAIPNYGYTF.

This chain uses TRBV5-1 with TRBJ2-1; D unresolved. CDR1 and CDR2 (germline): SGHRS, YFSETQ. V dropped 0 bases and J dropped 8 bases, with 15 bases sitting between them. The CDR3 sequence is 15 residues long. The CDR3 bases are TGCGCCAGCAGCTTGGGACGGGCCACTTTCCATGAGCAGTTCTTC. Protein: CASSLGRATFHEQFF.

This clonotype was seen more than once but under ten times. The chain carries TRBV2 and TRBJ2-1; 14 bases are a match to TRBD2. The CDR3 contains 17 residues. J was trimmed by 9 bases and V by 3 bases; bases with no gene match: 10. The germline V gene encodes CDR1 SNHLY and CDR2 FYNNEI. The CDR3 nucleotides are TGTGCCAGCAGTGATAGGACTAGCGGGAGGCGGGGTATTGAGCAGTTCTTC. Amino acids: CASSDRTSGRRGIEQFF.

This clonotype occurred a few times. The rearrangement links TRBV18 to TRBJ2-2; TRBD1 matches 8 bases. This CDR3 contains 15 residues. The ends lost 5 bases at V and 6 bases at J; junction bases unmatched: 8. The V gene's germline CDR1 is KGHSH and CDR2 LQKENI. The CDR3 reads CASSSQTGDAGELFF. The CDR3 coding sequence is TGTGCCAGCTCATCCCAGACAGGGGACGCCGGGGAGCTGTTTTTT.

This clonotype was counted many times. The chain joins TRBV5-1 to TRBJ2-7; 11 bases align to TRBD1. CDR3 length: 14 amino acids. Germline assignment: CDR1 SGHRS and CDR2 YFSETQ. J lost 5 bases, V lost 3 bases, and 4 bases had no gene match. The chain's CDR3 is CASSSDRGLNEQYF. The CDR3 DNA sequence: TGCGCCAGCAGCTCGGACAGGGGGCTCAACGAGCAGTACTTC.

The V call is TRBV5-4, the J call TRBJ2-3, with TRBD2 matching 14 bases. Germline CDR1 SGHNT, CDR2 YYREEE (reference sequence). With 2 bases clipped from V and 4 bases from J, the junction kept 9 bases outside the gene matches. This CDR3 spans 18 amino acids. The CDR3 bases are TGTGCCAGCAGCTTACTGACTAGCGGGGGGGCGGTGGCAGATACGCAGTATTTT. Protein sequence: CASSLLTSGGAVADTQYF.

This clonotype was seen a handful of times. The chain links TRBV18 to TRBJ2-1; 9 nucleotides match TRBD1. The CDR3 contains 17 residues. Germline V gene lookup returns CDR1 KGHSH and CDR2 LQKENI. V lost 3 bases to trimming and J lost 8 bases; unmatched junction nucleotides: 14. This CDR3 is CASSPRPPTQGADEQFF. For the CDR3, the DNA is TGTGCCAGCTCACCCAGGCCCCCCACACAGGGGGCCGATGAGCAGTTCTTC.

The CDR3 sequence is CASSLASARGGRNEQYF. For the CDR3, the DNA is TGTGCCAGCAGCTTAGCGTCGGCGCGGGGGGGTCGAAACGAGCAGTACTTC. The chain combines TRBV7-2 with TRBJ2-7; 9 bases fit TRBD2. The V gene end was trimmed by 0 bases and the J gene end by 5 bases; junction bases not matched to a gene: 11. The CDR3 contains 17 residues. Germline CDR1 and CDR2: SGHTA and FQGNSA.